The 16 T cell receptor beta chains presented below share a single source sample, sequenced in a study of T cells in Graves' hyperthyroidism and ophthalmopathy. Amplification targeted TCR beta CDR3 regions from RNA transcripts. Using the HTBI primer set, a first-round RT-PCR was run on the TCR CDR3. One entry per CDR3 protein, called by TCRdb with MiXCR from the multiplex PCR reads. The table lists hundreds of thousands of distinct CDR3 sequences, 14% of them singletons, with roughly a tenth in the top ten. Sequencing was performed on blood. The receptors originated from a woman under 30 with Graves' hyperthyroidism.

This clonotype has a count of ten or more. The gene calls are TRBV11-3 and TRBJ2-7; possibly TRBD2 for D (6 bases). The germline gives CDR1 SGHNT, CDR2 YENEEA. This CDR3 is built from 14 residues. The V end lost 5 bases, the J end lost 6 bases, and 17 bases lay between the germline ends. This chain's CDR3 is CASSLGGKYPEQYF. CDR3 DNA sequence: TGTGCCAGCAGCCTCGGCGGGAAGTACCCCGAGCAGTACTTC.

V is TRBV20-1 and J is TRBJ2-6, with unresolved D. The length of the CDR3 is 14 residues. Trimming removed 0 bases from V and 2 bases from J, with 5 bases in between. CDR1 is DFQATT and CDR2 is SNEGSKA in the germline V gene (reference sequence). The CDR3 is CSARDPAGANVLTF. In DNA form, the CDR3 reads TGCAGTGCTAGAGATCCCGCTGGGGCCAACGTCCTGACTTTC.

The table lists this clonotype with a few counts. The rearrangement links TRBV5-6 to TRBJ2-3; tentatively, D is TRBD1 (5 bases). Per germline, CDR1 SGHDT and CDR2 YYEEEE. This CDR3 spans 14 amino acids. V was clipped by 4 bases and J by 0 bases, with 9 bases between them. This CDR3 is CASSTGASTDTQYF. CDR3 DNA sequence: TGTGCCAGCAGCACTGGGGCTAGCACAGATACGCAGTATTTT.

The chain uses TRBV25-1 and TRBJ2-3; D unclear. Germline V lookup: CDR1 MGHDK, CDR2 SYGVNS. V was trimmed by 4 bases and J by 4 bases, leaving 18 bases between them. The CDR3 covers 16 residues. CDR3 residues: CASSALEAELPDTQYF. The CDR3 DNA is TGTGCCAGCAGTGCTTTAGAGGCAGAGCTTCCAGATACGCAGTATTTT.

This clonotype showed up just a few times. V usage is TRBV6-1 and J usage is TRBJ1-5; no reliable D call. The CDR3 sequence is 10 residues long. V was shortened by 7 bases and J by 7 bases, with 5 bases between the two germline ends. The germline gives CDR1 MNHNS, CDR2 SASEGT. The CDR3 protein is CASNNQPQHF. CDR3 coding DNA: TGTGCCAGCAACAACCAGCCCCAGCATTTT.

The chain joins TRBV11-2 to TRBJ2-2, with 12 bases identical to TRBD2. CDR1 is SGHAT, CDR2 FQNNGV, per germline. The CDR3 runs to 18 residues. V was clipped by 3 bases and J by 4 bases; unmatched bases: 9. This CDR3 reads CASSLTSGSLPSTGELFF. The DNA for the CDR3 is TGTGCCAGCAGCTTGACTAGCGGGAGTTTACCAAGCACCGGGGAGCTGTTTTTT.

The chain's CDR3 is CASSLVRGTTNEKLFF. CDR3 nucleotides: TGTGCCAGCAGTTTAGTCCGGGGGACTACTAATGAAAAACTGTTTTTT. The chain has TRBV12-3 or TRBV12-4 and TRBJ1-4, with D possibly matching TRBD1 (5 bases). V was cut by 1 base and J by 2 bases, with 11 bases left in between. This CDR3 has 16 residues.

Ten or more counts support this clonotype. The genes are TRBV20-1 and TRBJ1-5; D is unclear. V lost 3 bases to trimming and J lost 7 bases, with 13 bases between them. CDR3 length equals 13 residues. In germline, CDR1 is DFQATT, CDR2 SNEGSKA (reference sequence). The CDR3 DNA is TGCAGTGCTAGGGGGAGGAGCCAGCAGCCCCAGCATTTT. Amino acids: CSARGRSQQPQHF.

This clonotype occurred many times. This chain links TRBV24-1 with TRBJ2-3; tentatively, D is TRBD2 (7 bases). CDR3 length: 21 amino acids. Deletions cut 7 bases from V and 0 bases from J, with 31 bases between. Germline loops: CDR1 KGHDR, CDR2 SFDVKD. CDR3 nucleotides: TGTGCCACCAGAGACCCGGGACATAGCGGGCAATCACCTCTTAGCACAGATACGCAGTATTTT. It yields the protein CATRDPGHSGQSPLSTDTQYF.

CDR3 amino acids: CASGLTGGPEAFF. CDR3 bases: TGTGCTAGTGGTTTGACGGGGGGTCCTGAAGCTTTCTTT. J is TRBJ1-1 and V is TRBV12-5; D might be TRBD1 (5 bases). The V and J ends lost 2 bases and 6 bases respectively, with 10 bases between them. The CDR3 extends over 13 amino acids. Looked up from germline, CDR1 is LGHNT and CDR2 is FRNRAP.

This chain links TRBV12-3 or TRBV12-4 with TRBJ2-1, with D perhaps assigned TRBD1 or TRBD2 (7 bases each). The V and J ends lost 5 bases and 0 bases respectively, with 29 bases between them. The CDR3 consists of 21 residues. The CDR3, as DNA: TGTGCCAGCAGTACCCTGTCCCACACAGGGGTGAGCGGGACCTCCTACAATGAGCAGTTCTTC. It yields the protein CASSTLSHTGVSGTSYNEQFF.

The rearrangement links TRBV20-1 to TRBJ2-2, with 7 bases identical to TRBD1. This CDR3 region has 14 residues. CDR1 and CDR2 (germline): DFQATT, SNEGSKA (reference sequence). Unmatched junction bases numbered 5, after V lost 5 bases and J lost 2 bases. The CDR3 protein is CSAPGTANTGELFF. In nucleotides, the CDR3 is TGCAGTGCTCCCGGGACAGCCAACACCGGGGAGCTGTTTTTT.

The chain carries TRBV12-3 or TRBV12-4 and TRBJ1-5, with D maybe TRBD1 (5 bases). The V gene lost 5 bases and the J gene lost 0 bases, with 14 bases spanning the gap. The CDR3 contains 16 residues. The CDR3 nucleotides are TGTGCCAGCAGTAAAAAGACAGCTTATAGCAATCAGCCCCAGCATTTT. Amino acids: CASSKKTAYSNQPQHF.

This clonotype was seen repeatedly, ten times or more. The chain carries TRBV28 and TRBJ2-1; the match to TRBD2 covers 8 bases. Germline CDR1 reads MDHEN; CDR2 reads SYDVKM. The CDR3 is made up of 13 amino acids. The V and J ends lost 7 bases and 7 bases, in that order; junction bases with no gene match: 6. In DNA form, the CDR3 reads TGTGCCAGCACAAGCGGGAGAGGGAATGAGCAGTTCTTC. Protein sequence: CASTSGRGNEQFF.

This clonotype was counted only a few times. The genes are TRBV10-3 and TRBJ2-5, with D tentatively TRBD1 (6 bases). Germline V gene data show CDR1 as ENHRY and CDR2 as SYGVKD. Trimming shortened V by 6 bases and J by 3 bases, and 11 bases separated the two germline ends. The CDR3 sequence is 13 residues long. Here the CDR3 DNA reads TGTGCCATCAGCCCGGACAGAGAAGAGACCCAGTACTTC. Translation gives CAISPDREETQYF.

This clonotype was detected a few times. The chain uses TRBV18 and TRBJ2-7; D ambiguous. The V end was cut by 1 base, the J end by 0 bases, with 16 bases between. From germline, CDR1 is KGHSH and CDR2 LQKENI. The CDR3 has 17 residues. CDR3 in DNA: TGTGCCAGCTCACCACTTGTGGATAGTGACGGCTCCTACGAGCAGTACTTC. Protein product: CASSPLVDSDGSYEQYF.